Listed below are T cell receptor beta chains from one sample, sequenced in a study of CD8 T cells in Susac syndrome. TCRdb reprocessed the immunoSEQ multiplex PCR reads with MiXCR, giving one entry per CDR3 protein. The sample carries approximately 120,000 distinct CDR3 sequences, nearly 95% recorded once. Sequencing was done on a sample of CD4+ T cells from PBMCs. Source of these receptors: a human donor in good health. CDR3s include the opening cysteine and the closing phenylalanine or tryptophan. A D gene is named only where the DNA matches it firmly. Clone size is given for some rows only: seen once, a few or many times, or a class if the clone is expanded.

d_call	j_call	cdr3_length	v_call	clone_size	cdr3_nt	cdr3_aa
.	TRBJ2-1	14	TRBV29-1	.	TGCAGCGTTGGCCAGGCAAACTCCTACAATGAGCAGTTCTTC	CSVGQANSYNEQFF
TRBD1	TRBJ1-5	14	TRBV20-1	.	TGCAGTGCTTCGACAGGGTTGGGCAATCAGCCCCAGCATTTT	CSASTGLGNQPQHF
.	TRBJ2-1	16	TRBV5-6	.	TGTGCCAGCAGCTTGGGACAGGTAGGAGGCTACAATGAGCAGTTCTTC	CASSLGQVGGYNEQFF
TRBD2	TRBJ2-3	19	TRBV7-2	.	TGTGCCCGCAGCTTAAACACACCCCGCGGGGGACCTAGCACAGATACGCAGTATTTT	CARSLNTPRGGPSTDTQYF
.	TRBJ2-1	16	TRBV3-1	.	TGTGCCAGCAGCCAAGAGAGAGCAGCGGCCTACAATGAGCAGTTCTTC	CASSQERAAAYNEQFF
TRBD2	TRBJ2-7	14	TRBV20-1	.	TGCAGTGCTGTCCGGACTAGTTCGGCCTACGAGCAGTACTTC	CSAVRTSSAYEQYF
TRBD1	TRBJ2-7	14	TRBV5-1	.	TGCGCCAGCAGCACCGGGACAGGGGGGCGAGAGCAGTACTTC	CASSTGTGGREQYF
TRBD2	TRBJ2-5	14	TRBV5-1	.	TGCGCCAGCAGCTCTAGCGGGTACCAAGAGACCCAGTACTTC	CASSSSGYQETQYF
.	TRBJ2-7	15	TRBV13	.	TGTGCCAGCAGCTTAGGGGCGGCCTCCACCTACGAGCAGTACTTC	CASSLGAASTYEQYF
TRBD2	TRBJ2-7	14	TRBV20-1	.	TGCAGTGCTAGAGATCGGGGGGGTCCCAACGAGCAGTACTTC	CSARDRGGPNEQYF
.	TRBJ1-1	18	TRBV4-3	.	TGCGCCAGCAGCCAAGCACTCGTCGGTACCGGCGGGCGCACTGAAGCTTTCTTT	CASSQALVGTGGRTEAFF
TRBD1	TRBJ2-6	19	TRBV19	.	TGTGCCAGTAGTATCGACGGACAGGGTATGCTCTCTGGGGCCAACGTCCTGACTTTC	CASSIDGQGMLSGANVLTF
.	TRBJ1-1	14	TRBV7-9	.	TGTGCCAGCAGCACCGGGACACAGAACACTGAAGCTTTCTTT	CASSTGTQNTEAFF
.	TRBJ1-4	12	TRBV19	.	TGTGCCACCACAGATAATGTCGAAAAACTGTTTTTT	CATTDNVEKLFF
.	TRBJ2-2	15	TRBV5-1	.	TGCGCCAGCAGCTTGTTGCAGCGAGACACCGGGGAGCTGTTTTTT	CASSLLQRDTGELFF
.	TRBJ2-5	15	TRBV19	.	TGTGCCAGTAAAGAAGGGCAGCGCAAACAAGAGACCCAGTACTTC	CASKEGQRKQETQYF
.	TRBJ1-2	13	TRBV18	.	TGTGCCAGCAACCCCTTTGGAGGGCATGGCTACACCTTC	CASNPFGGHGYTF
TRBD1	TRBJ2-7	19	TRBV6-5	.	TGTGCCAGCAGTTATTCACCGGGACAGAACACGCAAAAGGGGTACGAGCAGTACTTC	CASSYSPGQNTQKGYEQYF
.	TRBJ2-5	13	TRBV2	.	TGTGCCAGCAGTGTGGGCAGGACGGAGACCCAGTACTTC	CASSVGRTETQYF
TRBD1	TRBJ1-2	16	TRBV29-1	.	TGCAGCGTTACCGGGACAGGGGTTCGGTCTAACTATGGCTACACCTTC	CSVTGTGVRSNYGYTF
.	TRBJ1-5	14	TRBV12-3/TRBV12-4	.	TGTGCCAGCAGTTTAGAAAGGGGAAATCAGCCCCAGCATTTT	CASSLERGNQPQHF
.	TRBJ2-4	11	TRBV12-3/TRBV12-4	once	TGTGCCAGCCGCTCCGAGAACATTCAGTACTTC	CASRSENIQYF
TRBD2	TRBJ2-3	15	TRBV6-5	.	TGTGCCAGCACCCAACTAGCGGCCGCCACAGATACGCAGTATTTT	CASTQLAAATDTQYF
TRBD1	TRBJ2-1	15	TRBV24-1	.	TGTGCCACCAGTGGATCCGGACAGGCCTACAATGAGCAGTTCTTC	CATSGSGQAYNEQFF
.	TRBJ2-3	15	TRBV7-9	.	TGTGCCAGCAGCTTCTTACGGGAATTGTCAGATACGCAGTATTTT	CASSFLRELSDTQYF
.	TRBJ1-2	12	TRBV29-1	.	TGCAGCGTTGGAGGGTCTAACTATGGCTACACCTTC	CSVGGSNYGYTF
.	TRBJ2-1	12	TRBV10-3	.	TGTGCCATCAGTGACACCTACAATGAGCAGTTCTTC	CAISDTYNEQFF
.	TRBJ2-1	16	TRBV29-1	.	TGCAGCGTTGACCTCGCTAATGCAGGGCAATACAATGAGCAGTTCTTC	CSVDLANAGQYNEQFF
.	TRBJ1-1	15	TRBV5-4	.	TGTGCCAGCAGCTCATCGGCACAGGCCACCGAGACGACTTTCTTT	CASSSSAQATETTFF
.	TRBJ1-3	17	TRBV4-2	.	TGTGCCAGCAGCCAAGCGCAGGGTTTCGGTTCTGGAAACACCATATATTTT	CASSQAQGFGSGNTIYF
.	TRBJ1-3	15	TRBV5-6	.	TGTGCCAGCAGTTGGAGGCAGGCGGGGGGAAACACCATATATTTT	CASSWRQAGGNTIYF
.	TRBJ2-1	11	TRBV4-2	.	TGTGCCAGCAGCCCCAGTACAGAGCAGTTCTTC	CASSPSTEQFF
.	TRBJ2-7	14	TRBV5-4	few	TGTGCCAGCAGCTATAGTCTCTCCTCCTACGAGCAGTACTTC	CASSYSLSSYEQYF
.	TRBJ2-4	16	TRBV20-1	.	TGCAGTGCTAGAGATCGCGGGTCGTCTAGCAAAAACATTCAGTACTTC	CSARDRGSSSKNIQYF
.	TRBJ1-5	13	TRBV20-1	.	TGCAGTGCCCAGGGTGATAGCAATCAGCCCCAGCATTTT	CSAQGDSNQPQHF
.	TRBJ2-3	15	TRBV20-1	.	TGCAGTGCTAGCGCCGGCGGCGCCAGGACAGATACGCAGTATTTT	CSASAGGARTDTQYF
.	TRBJ1-3	13	TRBV2	.	TGTGCCAGCAGTGACACAGGGAGAAACACCATATATTTT	CASSDTGRNTIYF
.	TRBJ1-4	16	TRBV4-2	.	TGTGCCAGCAGCCAAGATCCATGGACAGAGAATGAAAAACTGTTTTTT	CASSQDPWTENEKLFF
.	TRBJ1-5	14	TRBV28	.	TGTGCCAGCAGCATCGGGATTAGCAATCAGCCCCAGCATTTT	CASSIGISNQPQHF
.	TRBJ2-5	15	TRBV7-2	.	TGTGCCAGCAGCTCTACCCCAGGTGGGGCAGAGACCCAGTACTTC	CASSSTPGGAETQYF
.	TRBJ2-5	20	TRBV20-1	few	TGTAGTGCTAGAGATGCGGCGGCAGGGCCCCACGGAACGTACCAAGAGACCCAGTACTTC	CSARDAAAGPHGTYQETQYF
.	TRBJ2-1	16	TRBV3-1	once	TGTGCCAGCAGCCAGTTGCCAGGGGCGGCCTACAATGAGCAGTTCTTC	CASSQLPGAAYNEQFF
TRBD1	TRBJ1-2	13	TRBV25-1	.	TGTGCCAGCAGTGTTCTAGGGGGCTTCGGCTACACCTTC	CASSVLGGFGYTF
.	TRBJ1-2	13	TRBV19	.	TGTGCCAGTAGTATAGATCCCGGTTACGGCTACACCTTC	CASSIDPGYGYTF
.	TRBJ2-7	14	TRBV19	.	TGTGCCAGTAGTACCCTGAACAGGGCCTACGAGCAGTACTTC	CASSTLNRAYEQYF
.	TRBJ1-1	12	TRBV29-1	.	TGCAGCGTTGGAGTCAGCCACACTGAAGCTTTCTTT	CSVGVSHTEAFF
TRBD1	TRBJ2-6	19	TRBV6-2/TRBV6-3	.	TGTGCCAGCAGTTACCCCAGAGACAGGGGGCGGGGTGGGGCCAACGTCCTGACTTTC	CASSYPRDRGRGGANVLTF
.	TRBJ1-1	13	TRBV10-3	.	TGTGCCATCAGTTTCGCAAAGAACACTGAAGCTTTCTTT	CAISFAKNTEAFF
.	TRBJ1-5	13	TRBV11-2	.	TGTGCCAGCAGCTTAGGCCTAGATCAGCCCCAGCATTTT	CASSLGLDQPQHF
.	TRBJ2-6	18	TRBV7-6	.	TGTGCCAGCAGCTTAAGAGATGTCCTCTTCTCTGGGGCCAACGTCCTGACTTTC	CASSLRDVLFSGANVLTF
.	TRBJ1-1	14	TRBV3-1	.	TGTGCCAGCAGCCAGGGAGAAGGGCGGACTGAAGCTTTCTTT	CASSQGEGRTEAFF
TRBD2	TRBJ2-2	15	TRBV10-3	once	TGTGCCATCATGACTAGCGGGGGGCTCACCGGGGAGCTGTTTTTT	CAIMTSGGLTGELFF
TRBD2	TRBJ2-2	19	TRBV5-6	.	TGTGCCAGCAGCTTGTCCCTCCTAGCGGGAGTTGGTGACACCGGGGAGCTGTTTTTT	CASSLSLLAGVGDTGELFF